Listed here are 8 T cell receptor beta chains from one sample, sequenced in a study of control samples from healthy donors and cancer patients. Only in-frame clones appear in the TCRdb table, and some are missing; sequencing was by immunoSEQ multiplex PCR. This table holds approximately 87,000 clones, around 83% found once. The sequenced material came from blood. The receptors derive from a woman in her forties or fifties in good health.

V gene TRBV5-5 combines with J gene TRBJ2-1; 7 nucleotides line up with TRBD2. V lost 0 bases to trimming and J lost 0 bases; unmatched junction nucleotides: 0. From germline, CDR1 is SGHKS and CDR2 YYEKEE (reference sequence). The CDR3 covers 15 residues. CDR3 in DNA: TGTGCCAGCAGCTTGGGCGGGAGCTCCTACAATGAGCAGTTCTTC. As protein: CASSLGGSSYNEQFF.

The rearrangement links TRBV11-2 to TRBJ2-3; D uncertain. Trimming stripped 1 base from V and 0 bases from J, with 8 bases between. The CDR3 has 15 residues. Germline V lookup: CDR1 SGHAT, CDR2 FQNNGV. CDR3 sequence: CASSLGQLSTDTQYF. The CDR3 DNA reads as TGTGCCAGCAGCTTAGGGCAGTTAAGCACAGATACGCAGTATTTT.

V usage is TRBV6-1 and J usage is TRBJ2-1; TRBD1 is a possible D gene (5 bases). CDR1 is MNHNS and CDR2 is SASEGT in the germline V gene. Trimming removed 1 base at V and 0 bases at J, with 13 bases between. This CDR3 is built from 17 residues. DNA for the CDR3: TGTGCCAGCAGTGAAGTGAAGGGGCTTTTCTCCTACAATGAGCAGTTCTTC. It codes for CASSEVKGLFSYNEQFF.

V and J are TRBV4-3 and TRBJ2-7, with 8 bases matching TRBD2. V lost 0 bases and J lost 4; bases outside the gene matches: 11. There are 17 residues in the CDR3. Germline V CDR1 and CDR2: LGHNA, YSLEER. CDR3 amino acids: CASSQDLAGGYRYEQYF. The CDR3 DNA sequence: TGCGCCAGCAGCCAAGATTTGGCGGGGGGTTACAGGTACGAGCAGTACTTC.

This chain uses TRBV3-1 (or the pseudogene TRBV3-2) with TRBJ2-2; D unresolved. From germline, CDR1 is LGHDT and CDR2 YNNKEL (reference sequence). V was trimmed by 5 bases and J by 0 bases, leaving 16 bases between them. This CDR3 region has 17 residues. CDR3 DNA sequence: TGTGCCAGCAGCAAAAGGGTGAGGCTAGCGAACACCGGGGAGCTGTTTTTT. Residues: CASSKRVRLANTGELFF.

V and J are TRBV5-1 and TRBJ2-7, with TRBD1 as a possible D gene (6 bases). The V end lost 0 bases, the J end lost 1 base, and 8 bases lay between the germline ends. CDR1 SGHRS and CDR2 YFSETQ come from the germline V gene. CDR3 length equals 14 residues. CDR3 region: CASSLARGSYEQYF. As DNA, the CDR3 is TGCGCCAGCAGCTTGGCCAGGGGATCCTACGAGCAGTACTTC.

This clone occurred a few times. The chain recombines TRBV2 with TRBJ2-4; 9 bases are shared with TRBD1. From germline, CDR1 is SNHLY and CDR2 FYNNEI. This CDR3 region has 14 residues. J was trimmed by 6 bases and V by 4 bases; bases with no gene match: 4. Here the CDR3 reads CASSGTGAGNIQYF. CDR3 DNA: TGTGCCAGCAGTGGGACAGGGGCAGGAAACATTCAGTACTTC.

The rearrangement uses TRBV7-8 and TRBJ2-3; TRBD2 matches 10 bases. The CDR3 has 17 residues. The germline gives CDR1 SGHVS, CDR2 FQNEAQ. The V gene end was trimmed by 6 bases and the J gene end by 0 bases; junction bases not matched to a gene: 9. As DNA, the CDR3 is TGTGCCAGCAGGCGAGCGGGAGGGCCGATCAGCACAGATACGCAGTATTTT. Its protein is CASRRAGGPISTDTQYF.